Listed below are T cell receptor beta chains from one sample, sequenced in a study of cytomegalovirus exposure and HLA in healthy donors. Using immunoSEQ multiplex PCR, the repertoire was profiled, and TCRdb retains in-frame clones only, with some absent. Seen in this sample are 75,000 to 85,000 clones; the ten most common clones hold 0.58%. Specimen: PBMCs. All receptors come from a man aged 50-60 years in good health and CMV-seronegative. CDR3s include the opening cysteine and the closing phenylalanine or tryptophan. Each record gives: J gene, V gene, CDR3 length, D gene, CDR3 protein, CDR3 DNA. A D gene is named only where the DNA matches it firmly.

TRBJ1-6	TRBV7-9	15	NA	CASSPPTPGSSPLHF	TGTGCCAGCAGCCCTCCGACTCCGGGGAGCTCACCCCTCCACTTT
TRBJ2-6	TRBV19	14	NA	CASSITGGANVLTF	TGTGCCAGTAGTATAACGGGTGGGGCCAACGTCCTGACTTTC
TRBJ1-2	TRBV9	15	NA	CASSSPPRTGMGYTF	TGTGCCAGCAGCTCCCCACCTAGGACCGGGATGGGCTACACCTTC
TRBJ2-7	TRBV5-4	14	TRBD1	CASTTRTGDHEQYF	TGTGCCAGCACGACGCGGACAGGGGACCACGAGCAGTACTTC
TRBJ2-2	TRBV10-3	15	NA	CAISNGPRNTGELFF	TGTGCCATCAGTAATGGGCCGAGGAACACCGGGGAGCTGTTTTTT
TRBJ1-6	TRBV7-6	13	NA	CASSSQGNSPLHF	TGTGCCAGCAGCTCCCAGGGTAATTCACCCCTCCACTTT
TRBJ2-3	TRBV4-1	16	TRBD2	CASSTAGAGGTDTQYF	TGCGCCAGCAGCACAGCGGGGGCAGGAGGCACAGATACGCAGTATTTT
TRBJ2-3	TRBV18	15	TRBD1	CASSPDRESTDTQYF	TGTGCCAGCTCACCGGACAGGGAGTCCACAGATACGCAGTATTTT
TRBJ2-7	TRBV27	14	TRBD2	CASSSEGLEHEQYF	TGTGCCAGCAGTTCAGAGGGACTAGAACACGAGCAGTACTTC
TRBJ1-5	TRBV18	17	NA	CASSPLVSRGSNQPQHF	TGTGCCAGCTCACCACTCGTCAGCAGGGGAAGCAATCAGCCCCAGCATTTT
TRBJ1-4	TRBV14	15	NA	CASSRYRATNEKLFF	TGTGCCAGCAGCCGCTACCGCGCAACTAATGAAAAACTGTTTTTT
TRBJ1-2	TRBV4-2	17	TRBD1	CASSSIDRGYNNYGYTF	TGTGCCAGCAGTTCCATCGACAGGGGGTATAATAACTATGGCTACACCTTC
TRBJ1-6	TRBV4-1	12	NA	CASSQLYSPLHF	TGCGCCAGCAGCCAGTTGTATTCGCCCCTCCACTTT